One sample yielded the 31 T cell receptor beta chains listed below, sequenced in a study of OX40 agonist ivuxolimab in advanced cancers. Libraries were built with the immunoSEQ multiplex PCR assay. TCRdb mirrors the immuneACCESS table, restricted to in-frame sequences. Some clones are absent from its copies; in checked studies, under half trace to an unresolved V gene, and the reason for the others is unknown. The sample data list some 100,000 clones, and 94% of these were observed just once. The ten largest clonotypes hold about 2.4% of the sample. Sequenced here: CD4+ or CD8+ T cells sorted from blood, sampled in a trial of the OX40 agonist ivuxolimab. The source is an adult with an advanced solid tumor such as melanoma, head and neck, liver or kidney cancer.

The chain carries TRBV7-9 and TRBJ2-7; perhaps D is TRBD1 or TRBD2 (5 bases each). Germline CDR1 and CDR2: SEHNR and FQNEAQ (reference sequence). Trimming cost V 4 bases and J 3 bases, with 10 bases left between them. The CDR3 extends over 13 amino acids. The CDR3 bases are TGTGCCAGCAGCTCGGGACGCGACTACGAGCAGTACTTC. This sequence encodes CASSSGRDYEQYF.

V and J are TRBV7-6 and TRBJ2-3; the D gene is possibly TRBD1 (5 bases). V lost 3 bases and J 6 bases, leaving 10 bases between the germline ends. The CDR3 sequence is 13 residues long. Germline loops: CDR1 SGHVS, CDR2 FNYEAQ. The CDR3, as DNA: TGTGCCAGCAGCTTGTGGGGCCAGGATACGCAGTATTTT. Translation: CASSLWGQDTQYF.

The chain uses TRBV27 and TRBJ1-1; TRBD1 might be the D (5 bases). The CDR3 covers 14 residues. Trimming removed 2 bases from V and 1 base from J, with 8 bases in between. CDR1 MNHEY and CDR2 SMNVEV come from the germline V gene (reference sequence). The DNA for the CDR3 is TGTGCCAGCAGTTTACGAGGGGCGAACACTGAAGCTTTCTTT. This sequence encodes CASSLRGANTEAFF.

CDR3 coding DNA: TGTGCCAGCAGTTTAGGCACTGAAGCTTTCTTT. It encodes CASSLGTEAFF. The chain is built from TRBV27 and TRBJ1-1; no definite D call. The V and J ends lost 2 bases and 4 bases respectively, with 2 bases between them. Germline CDR1 MNHEY, CDR2 SMNVEV (reference sequence). The CDR3 is made up of 11 amino acids.

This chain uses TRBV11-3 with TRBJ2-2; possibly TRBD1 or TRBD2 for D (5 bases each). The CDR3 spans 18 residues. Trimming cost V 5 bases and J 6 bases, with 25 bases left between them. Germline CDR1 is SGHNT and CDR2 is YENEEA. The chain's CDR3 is CASSHPRDGRSPAGELFF. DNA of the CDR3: TGTGCCAGCAGCCACCCCCGGGACGGTAGAAGTCCGGCCGGGGAGCTGTTTTTT.

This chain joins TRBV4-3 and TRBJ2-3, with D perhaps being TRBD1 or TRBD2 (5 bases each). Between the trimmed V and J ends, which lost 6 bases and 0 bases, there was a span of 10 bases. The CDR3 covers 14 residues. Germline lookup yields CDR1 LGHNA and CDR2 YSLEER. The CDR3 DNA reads TGCGCCAGCAGGCCCGGGGCCAGCACAGATACGCAGTATTTT. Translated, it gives CASRPGASTDTQYF.

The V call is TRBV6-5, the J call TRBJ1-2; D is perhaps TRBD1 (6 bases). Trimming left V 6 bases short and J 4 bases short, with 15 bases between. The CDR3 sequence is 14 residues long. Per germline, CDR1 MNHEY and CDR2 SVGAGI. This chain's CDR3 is CASSLLQGLYGYTF. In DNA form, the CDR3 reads TGTGCCAGCAGCCTCCTACAGGGCCTCTATGGCTACACCTTC.

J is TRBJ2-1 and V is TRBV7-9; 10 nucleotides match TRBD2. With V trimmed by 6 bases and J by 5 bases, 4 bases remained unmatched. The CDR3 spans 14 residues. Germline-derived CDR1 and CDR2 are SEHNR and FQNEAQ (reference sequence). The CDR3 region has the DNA TGTGCCAGCAGTGGGACTAGCGAGGACAATGAGCAGTTCTTC. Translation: CASSGTSEDNEQFF.

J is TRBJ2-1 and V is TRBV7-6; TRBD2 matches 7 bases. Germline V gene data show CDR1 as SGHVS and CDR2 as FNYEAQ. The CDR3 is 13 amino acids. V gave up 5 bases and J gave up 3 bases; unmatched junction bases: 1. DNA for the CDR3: TGTGCCAGCAGCGGGGGGGTCTACAATGAGCAGTTCTTC. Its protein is CASSGGVYNEQFF.

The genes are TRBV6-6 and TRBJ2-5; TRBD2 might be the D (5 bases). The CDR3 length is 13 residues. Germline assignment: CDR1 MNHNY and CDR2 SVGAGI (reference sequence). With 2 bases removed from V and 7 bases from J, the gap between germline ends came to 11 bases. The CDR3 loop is CASSYNSGGTQYF. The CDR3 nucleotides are TGTGCCAGCAGTTACAACAGCGGTGGGACCCAGTACTTC.

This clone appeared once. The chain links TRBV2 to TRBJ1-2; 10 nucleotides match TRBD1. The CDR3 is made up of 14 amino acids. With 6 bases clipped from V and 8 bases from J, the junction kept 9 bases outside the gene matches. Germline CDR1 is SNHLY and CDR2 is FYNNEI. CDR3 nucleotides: TGTGCCAGCAGCCCCGGGACAGGGGCCCAAGGCTACACCTTC. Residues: CASSPGTGAQGYTF.

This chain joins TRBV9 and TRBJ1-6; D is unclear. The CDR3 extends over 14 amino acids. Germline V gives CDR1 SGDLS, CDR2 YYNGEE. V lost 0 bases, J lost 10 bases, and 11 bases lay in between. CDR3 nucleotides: TGTGCCAGCAGCGTAGGGGGATCAAACTCACCCCTCCACTTT. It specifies CASSVGGSNSPLHF.

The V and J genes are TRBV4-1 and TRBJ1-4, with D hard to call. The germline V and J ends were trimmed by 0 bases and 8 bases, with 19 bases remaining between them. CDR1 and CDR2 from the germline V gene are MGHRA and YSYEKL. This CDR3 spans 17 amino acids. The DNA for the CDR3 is TGCGCCAGCAGCCAAGATCCACAAGGAGGGCATGGAGAAAAACTGTTTTTT. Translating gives CASSQDPQGGHGEKLFF.

In nucleotides, the CDR3 is TGTGCCATCAGTGAGTCAGCCCATGCCCAAGAGACCACAGATACGCAGTATTTT. Translating gives CAISESAHAQETTDTQYF. The chain carries TRBV10-3 and TRBJ2-3; no clear D gene. This CDR3 spans 18 amino acids. With 0 bases removed from V and 2 bases from J, the gap between germline ends came to 18 bases. CDR1 is ENHRY and CDR2 is SYGVKD in the germline V gene.

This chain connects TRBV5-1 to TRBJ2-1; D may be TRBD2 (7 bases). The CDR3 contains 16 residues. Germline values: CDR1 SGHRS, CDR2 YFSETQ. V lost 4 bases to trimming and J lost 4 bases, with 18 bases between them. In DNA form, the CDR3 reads TGCGCCAGCAGCGGGGCGGCGGGGGCCTATTACAATGAGCAGTTCTTC. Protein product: CASSGAAGAYYNEQFF. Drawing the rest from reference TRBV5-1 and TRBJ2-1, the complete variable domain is KAGVTQTPRYLIKTRGQQVTLSCSPISGHRSVSWYQQTPGQGLQFLFEYFSETQRNKGNFPGRFSGRQFSNSRSEMNVSTLELGDSALYLCASSGAAGAYYNEQFFGPGTRLTVL.

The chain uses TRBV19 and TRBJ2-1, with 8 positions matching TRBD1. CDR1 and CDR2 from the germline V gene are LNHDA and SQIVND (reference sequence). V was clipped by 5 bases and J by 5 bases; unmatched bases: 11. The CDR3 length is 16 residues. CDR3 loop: CASSPYSGTGHNEQFF. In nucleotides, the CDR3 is TGTGCCAGTAGTCCCTACTCCGGGACAGGTCACAATGAGCAGTTCTTC.

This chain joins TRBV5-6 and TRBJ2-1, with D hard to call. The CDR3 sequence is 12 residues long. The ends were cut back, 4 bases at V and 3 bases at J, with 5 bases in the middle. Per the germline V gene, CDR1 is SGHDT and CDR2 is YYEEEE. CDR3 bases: TGTGCCAGCAGCGACGACTACAATGAGCAGTTCTTC. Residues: CASSDDYNEQFF.

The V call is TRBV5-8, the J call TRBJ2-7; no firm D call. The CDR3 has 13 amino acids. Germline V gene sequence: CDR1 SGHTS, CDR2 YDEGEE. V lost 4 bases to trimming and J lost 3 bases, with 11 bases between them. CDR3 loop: CASSRTRLYEQYF. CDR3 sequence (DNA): TGTGCCAGCAGCCGTACGAGGCTCTACGAGCAGTACTTC.

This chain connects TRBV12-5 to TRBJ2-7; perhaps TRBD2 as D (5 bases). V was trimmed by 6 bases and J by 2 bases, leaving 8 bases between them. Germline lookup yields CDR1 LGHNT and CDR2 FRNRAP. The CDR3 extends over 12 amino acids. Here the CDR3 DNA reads TGTGCTAGTGGCCCCGGGGCCTACGAGCAGTACTTC. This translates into CASGPGAYEQYF.

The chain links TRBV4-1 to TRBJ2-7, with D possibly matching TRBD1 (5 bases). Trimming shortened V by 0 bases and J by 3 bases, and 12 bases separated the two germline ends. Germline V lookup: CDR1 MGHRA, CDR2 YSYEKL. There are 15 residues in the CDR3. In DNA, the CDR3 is TGCGCCAGCAGCCAAGATAGGGGCTGGGGCTACGAGCAGTACTTC. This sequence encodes CASSQDRGWGYEQYF.

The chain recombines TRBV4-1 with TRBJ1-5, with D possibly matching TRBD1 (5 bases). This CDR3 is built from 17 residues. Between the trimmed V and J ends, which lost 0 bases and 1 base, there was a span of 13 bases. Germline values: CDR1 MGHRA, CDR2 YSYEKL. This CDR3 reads CASSQDWGTVSNQPQHF. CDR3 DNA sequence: TGCGCCAGCAGCCAAGATTGGGGGACGGTCAGCAATCAGCCCCAGCATTTT.

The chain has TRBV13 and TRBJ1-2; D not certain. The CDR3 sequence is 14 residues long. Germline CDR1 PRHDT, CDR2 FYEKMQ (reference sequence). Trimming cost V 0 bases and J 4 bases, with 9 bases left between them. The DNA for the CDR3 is TGTGCCAGCAGCTTAGGCCTTCTTGGCTATGGCTACACCTTC. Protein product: CASSLGLLGYGYTF.

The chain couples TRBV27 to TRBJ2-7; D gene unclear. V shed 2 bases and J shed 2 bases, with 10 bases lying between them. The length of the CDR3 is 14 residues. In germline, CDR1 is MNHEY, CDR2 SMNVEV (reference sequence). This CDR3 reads CASSLRSRPYEQYF. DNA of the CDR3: TGTGCCAGCAGTTTACGATCCAGACCCTACGAGCAGTACTTC.

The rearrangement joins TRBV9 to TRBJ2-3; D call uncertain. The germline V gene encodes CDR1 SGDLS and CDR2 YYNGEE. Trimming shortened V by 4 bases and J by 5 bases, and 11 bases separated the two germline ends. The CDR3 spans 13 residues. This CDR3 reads CASSPNGLDTQYF. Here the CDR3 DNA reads TGTGCCAGCAGCCCAAACGGGCTAGATACGCAGTATTTT.

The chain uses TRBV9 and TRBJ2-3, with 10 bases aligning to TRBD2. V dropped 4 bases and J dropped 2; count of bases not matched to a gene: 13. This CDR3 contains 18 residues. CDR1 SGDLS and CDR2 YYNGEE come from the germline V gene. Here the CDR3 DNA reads TGTGCCAGCAGCCCCAGGCCGGGACTAGCGAGCTACACAGATACGCAGTATTTT. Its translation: CASSPRPGLASYTDTQYF.

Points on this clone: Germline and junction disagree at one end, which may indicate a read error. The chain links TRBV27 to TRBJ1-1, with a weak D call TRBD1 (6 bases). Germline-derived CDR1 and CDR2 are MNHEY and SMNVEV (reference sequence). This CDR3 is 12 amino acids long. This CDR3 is CASSLGTTGAFF. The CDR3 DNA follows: TGTGCCAGCAGTTTAGGGACAACTGGAGCTTTCTTT.

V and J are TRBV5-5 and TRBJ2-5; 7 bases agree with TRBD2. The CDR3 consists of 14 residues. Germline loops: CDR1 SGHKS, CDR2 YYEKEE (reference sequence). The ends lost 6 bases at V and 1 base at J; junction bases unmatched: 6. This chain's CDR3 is CASTSAGVQETQYF. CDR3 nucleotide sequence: TGTGCCAGCACCTCTGCGGGGGTCCAAGAGACCCAGTACTTC. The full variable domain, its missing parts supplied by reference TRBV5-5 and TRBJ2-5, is DAGVTQSPTHLIKTRGQQVTLRCSPISGHKSVSWYQQVLGQGPQFIFQYYEKEERGRGNFPDRFSARQFPNYSSELNVNALLLGDSALYLCASTSAGVQETQYFGPGTRLLVL.

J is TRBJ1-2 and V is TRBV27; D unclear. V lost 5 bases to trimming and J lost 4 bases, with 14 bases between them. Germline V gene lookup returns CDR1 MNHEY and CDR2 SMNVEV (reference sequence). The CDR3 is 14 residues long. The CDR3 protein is CASSPQGSVYGYTF. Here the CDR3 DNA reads TGTGCCAGCAGTCCCCAAGGGTCTGTCTATGGCTACACCTTC.

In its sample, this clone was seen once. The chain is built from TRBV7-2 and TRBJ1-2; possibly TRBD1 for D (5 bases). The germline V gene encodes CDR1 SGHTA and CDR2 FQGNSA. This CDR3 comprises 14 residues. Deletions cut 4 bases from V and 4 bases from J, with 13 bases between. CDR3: CASSSSDRRYGYTF. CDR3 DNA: TGTGCCAGCAGCTCCTCAGACAGACGCTATGGCTACACCTTC. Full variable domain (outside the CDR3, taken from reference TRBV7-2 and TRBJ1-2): GAGVSQSPSNKVTEKGKDVELRCDPISGHTALYWYRQSLGQGLEFLIYFQGNSAPDKSGLPSDRFSAERTGGSVSTLTIQRTQQEDSAVYLCASSSSDRRYGYTFGSGTRLTVV.

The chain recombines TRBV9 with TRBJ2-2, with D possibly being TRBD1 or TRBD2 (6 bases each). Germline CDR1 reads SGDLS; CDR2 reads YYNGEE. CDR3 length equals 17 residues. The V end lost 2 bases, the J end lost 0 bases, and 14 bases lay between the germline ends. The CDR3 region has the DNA TGTGCCAGCAGCGTCCCTAAGGGGGGCGCGAACACCGGGGAGCTGTTTTTT. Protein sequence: CASSVPKGGANTGELFF. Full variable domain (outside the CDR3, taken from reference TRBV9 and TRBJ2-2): DSGVTQTPKHLITATGQRVTLRCSPRSGDLSVYWYQQSLDQGLQFLIQYYNGEERAKGNILERFSAQQFPDLHSELNLSSLELGDSALYFCASSVPKGGANTGELFFGEGSRLTVL.

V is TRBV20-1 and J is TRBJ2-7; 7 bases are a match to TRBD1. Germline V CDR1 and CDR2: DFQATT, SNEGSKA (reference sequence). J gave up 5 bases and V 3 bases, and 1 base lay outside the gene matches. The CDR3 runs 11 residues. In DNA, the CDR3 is TGCAGTGCTAGCAGGGGGAACGAGCAGTACTTC. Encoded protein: CSASRGNEQYF.